The next 6 T cell receptor beta chains were all read from a single sample in a study of OX40 agonist ivuxolimab in advanced cancers. Generated by immunoSEQ multiplex PCR, the TCRdb table keeps only in-frame clones and is missing some. Here the sample spans approximately 68,000 clones, more than 75% being singletons. Sample: CD4+ or CD8+ T cells sorted from blood, taken in a trial of the OX40 agonist ivuxolimab. The source of these receptors is an adult with an advanced solid tumor such as melanoma, head and neck, liver or kidney cancer.

The chain employs TRBV28 and TRBJ1-2, with unresolved D. V was clipped by 5 bases and J by 2 bases, with 12 bases between them. The CDR3 totals 14 residues. The V gene's germline CDR1 is MDHEN and CDR2 SYDVKM. In DNA form, the CDR3 reads TGTGCCAGCAGTCCGATTAATCAGAACTATGGCTACACCTTC. This translates into CASSPINQNYGYTF.

V gene TRBV7-2 combines with J gene TRBJ2-7; D is unresolved. Germline lookup yields CDR1 SGHTA and CDR2 FQGNSA. The CDR3 covers 13 residues. V lost 4 bases, J lost 3 bases, and 10 bases lay in between. CDR3 in amino acids: CASSSAYFYEQYF. As DNA, the CDR3 is TGTGCCAGCAGCTCGGCTTATTTCTACGAGCAGTACTTC.

This rearrangement joins TRBV19 to TRBJ2-4; 7 bases match TRBD1. Germline CDR1 reads LNHDA; CDR2 reads SQIVND (reference sequence). The CDR3 has 14 residues. V was clipped by 10 bases and J by 0 bases; unmatched bases: 6. CDR3 in DNA: TGTGCCACCAGGGACAGTCTAGCCAAAAACATTCAGTACTTC. This codes for CATRDSLAKNIQYF.

V and J are TRBV18 and TRBJ1-5; possible D gene TRBD1, 6 bases. Trimming took off 4 bases at V and 0 bases at J, with 7 bases between the two ends. This CDR3 contains 14 residues. Germline assignment: CDR1 KGHSH and CDR2 LQKENI. The CDR3 DNA sequence: TGTGCCAGCTCACGGGACACTAGCAATCAGCCCCAGCATTTT. It is translated as CASSRDTSNQPQHF.

The sample holds one count of this clone. The gene calls are TRBV7-2 and TRBJ2-3; 9 bases fit TRBD2. The CDR3 loop spans 18 amino acids. Germline assignment: CDR1 SGHTA and CDR2 FQGNSA. Trimming removed 1 base from V and 2 bases from J; junction bases left unmatched: 10. In DNA form, the CDR3 reads TGTGCCAGCAGCTTAGTCTGGGGAGCGGGGGGACTCACAGATACGCAGTATTTT. Protein sequence: CASSLVWGAGGLTDTQYF.

The chain has TRBV28 and TRBJ2-5; D possibly corresponds to TRBD1 (5 bases). Trimming cost V 3 bases and J 6 bases, with 14 bases left between them. Germline CDR1 reads MDHEN; CDR2 reads SYDVKM. This CDR3 has 14 residues. The DNA of the CDR3 is TGTGCCAGCAGTTTCTTGCAGGGTACAAAGACCCAGTACTTC. Its protein is CASSFLQGTKTQYF.